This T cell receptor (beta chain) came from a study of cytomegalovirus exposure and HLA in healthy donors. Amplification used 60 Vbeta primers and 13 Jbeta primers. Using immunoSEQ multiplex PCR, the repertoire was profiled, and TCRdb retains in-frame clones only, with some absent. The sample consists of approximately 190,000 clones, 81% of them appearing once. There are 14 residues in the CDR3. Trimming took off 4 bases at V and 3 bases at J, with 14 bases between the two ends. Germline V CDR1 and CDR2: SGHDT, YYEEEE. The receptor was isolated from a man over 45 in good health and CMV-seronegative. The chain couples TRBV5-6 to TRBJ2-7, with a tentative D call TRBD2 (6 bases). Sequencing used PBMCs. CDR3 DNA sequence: TGTGCCAGCAGCCCCTCTCTGGGAGGCTACGAGCAGTACTTC. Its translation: CASSPSLGGYEQYF.